Presented here are 26 T cell receptor beta chains from one specimen sequenced in a study of shared clonotypes between healthy human individuals. This table comes from immunoSEQ multiplex PCR, and its TCRdb copy is limited to in-frame clones, with some not included. Here the sample spans approximately 2.1 million clones, about 92% being singletons. Sequencing was done on a sample of naive CD4+ T cells from PBMCs. Subset described: CD45RA+ positively selected. The receptors were gathered from a man between 18 and 29 years old in good health. Some clones in this sample may be carry-over from other donors' samples.

The chain has TRBV5-1 and TRBJ2-3, with 9 bases identical to TRBD2. Germline assignment: CDR1 SGHRS and CDR2 YFSETQ. V was pared by 0 bases and J by 2 bases, with 4 bases of the junction left unmatched. The CDR3 is 16 amino acids. CDR3 region: CASSLGGTSPTDTQYF. DNA of the CDR3: TGCGCCAGCAGCTTGGGGGGGACTAGCCCCACAGATACGCAGTATTTT.

The chain is built from TRBV5-6 and TRBJ2-5, with D tentatively TRBD1 (6 bases). V dropped 4 bases and J dropped 5 bases, with 9 bases sitting between them. The CDR3 covers 12 residues. The germline V gene encodes CDR1 SGHDT and CDR2 YYEEEE. The CDR3 DNA sequence: TGTGCCAGCAGCCAGGGGTACGAGACCCAGTACTTC. Translating gives CASSQGYETQYF.

The chain uses TRBV2 and TRBJ1-1, with unresolved D. V was pared by 6 bases and J by 1 base, with 9 bases between. The CDR3 runs to 13 residues. The germline gives CDR1 SNHLY, CDR2 FYNNEI. The CDR3 bases are TGTGCCAGCAGGGTCCAAGGGAACACTGAAGCTTTCTTT. This encodes CASRVQGNTEAFF.

The chain employs TRBV7-9 and TRBJ1-2; D gene unclear. With 2 bases removed from V and 2 bases from J, the gap between germline ends came to 12 bases. The CDR3 totals 15 residues. The germline V gene encodes CDR1 SEHNR and CDR2 FQNEAQ (reference sequence). CDR3 sequence reads: CASSLWGGGNYGYTF. CDR3 in DNA: TGTGCCAGCAGCTTATGGGGTGGAGGGAACTATGGCTACACCTTC.

Worth noting for this clone: Other DNA sequences in the same sample also yield this CDR3. The chain recombines TRBV7-9 with TRBJ2-3; no definite D call. Germline CDR1 SEHNR, CDR2 FQNEAQ (reference sequence). Trimming shortened V by 1 base and J by 4 bases, and 6 bases separated the two germline ends. The CDR3 consists of 13 residues. The CDR3 protein is CASSLGFADTQYF. The CDR3 nucleotides are TGTGCCAGCAGCTTAGGATTTGCAGATACGCAGTATTTT.

The chain employs TRBV7-9 and TRBJ1-5, with D possibly matching TRBD1 (5 bases). The germline gives CDR1 SEHNR, CDR2 FQNEAQ (reference sequence). V was shortened by 1 base and J by 7 bases, with 14 bases between the two germline ends. This CDR3 has 15 amino acids. The chain's CDR3 is CASSLVQGKGQPQHF. DNA of the CDR3: TGTGCCAGCAGCTTAGTCCAGGGTAAGGGACAGCCCCAGCATTTT.

The genes are TRBV9 and TRBJ2-7, with 11 nucleotides matching TRBD2. The V gene end was trimmed by 2 bases and the J gene end by 3 bases; junction bases not matched to a gene: 4. The germline CDR1 and CDR2 sequences are SGDLS and YYNGEE. This CDR3 is built from 15 residues. The DNA for the CDR3 is TGTGCCAGCAGCGTGTCTAGCGGGGGGAGCTACGAGCAGTACTTC. Amino acids: CASSVSSGGSYEQYF.

The chain couples TRBV19 to TRBJ2-5; TRBD2 agrees at 14 bases. After removal of 4 bases from V and 5 bases from J, the junction contained 12 bases not matched to a gene. CDR3 length equals 18 residues. Per the germline V gene, CDR1 is LNHDA and CDR2 is SQIVND (reference sequence). DNA for the CDR3: TGTGCCAGTAGTACCAGACTAGCGGGAGGGCCGTTGGGGGAGACCCAGTACTTC. It codes for CASSTRLAGGPLGETQYF. Full variable domain (missing parts from reference TRBV19 and TRBJ2-5): DGGITQSPKYLFRKEGQNVTLSCEQNLNHDAMYWYRQDPGQGLRLIYYSQIVNDFQKGDIAEGYSVSREKKESFPLTVTSAQKNPTAFYLCASSTRLAGGPLGETQYFGPGTRLLVL.

This chain connects TRBV27 to TRBJ1-1; D might be TRBD1 (6 bases). With 4 bases removed from V and 7 bases from J, the gap between germline ends came to 22 bases. Germline V lookup: CDR1 MNHEY, CDR2 SMNVEV (reference sequence). The CDR3 loop spans 16 amino acids. The CDR3 bases are TGTGCCAGCAGTTATTCGACACCACGACCGGACAGTGAAGCTTTCTTT. It specifies CASSYSTPRPDSEAFF.

The V call is TRBV2, the J call TRBJ1-2; 10 bases agree with TRBD1. This CDR3 has 14 amino acids. V gave up 5 bases and J gave up 4 bases; unmatched junction bases: 4. Germline CDR1 and CDR2: SNHLY and FYNNEI. CDR3 sequence reads: CASSRQGAGYGYTF. CDR3 in DNA: TGTGCCAGCAGTAGACAGGGGGCCGGCTATGGCTACACCTTC.

About this clone itself: This sample includes further DNA sequences coding for the same CDR3. The chain carries TRBV30 and TRBJ1-4; D perhaps matches TRBD1 (6 bases). The germline V gene has CDR1 GTSNPN and CDR2 SVGIG (reference sequence). V lost 0 bases and J 0 bases, leaving 8 bases between the germline ends. The CDR3 sequence is 15 residues long. DNA of the CDR3: TGTGCCTGGAGTGTCGGGGGCTCAACTAATGAAAAACTGTTTTTT. Protein sequence: CAWSVGGSTNEKLFF.

The chain uses TRBV6-1 and TRBJ2-7; TRBD1 aligns across 9 bases. CDR1 MNHNS and CDR2 SASEGT come from the germline V gene. V shed 6 bases, J shed 6 bases, and the junction held 12 bases outside the gene matches. CDR3 length: 15 amino acids. The CDR3 reads CASRRRDRDFGEQYF. CDR3 nucleotides: TGTGCCAGCAGAAGACGGGACAGGGACTTCGGCGAGCAGTACTTC.

This rearrangement joins TRBV6-5 to TRBJ2-1, with D perhaps matching TRBD1 or TRBD2 (6 bases each). The V gene lost 8 bases and the J gene lost 6 bases, with 17 bases spanning the gap. CDR1 and CDR2 (germline): MNHEY, SVGAGI. This CDR3 is built from 14 residues. The CDR3 spells CASRRGLDGNEQFF. The DNA for the CDR3 is TGTGCCAGCCGACGGGGGCTAGATGGCAATGAGCAGTTCTTC.

The chain has TRBV7-3 and TRBJ2-2, with 7 bases identical to TRBD1. Germline-derived CDR1 and CDR2 are SGHTA and FQGTGA. The CDR3 loop spans 14 amino acids. The V and J ends lost 3 bases and 6 bases, in that order; junction bases with no gene match: 4. The CDR3 nucleotides read TGTGCCAGCAGCTTGACAAGGGGGCCCGGGGAGCTGTTTTTT. It encodes CASSLTRGPGELFF.

The chain uses TRBV7-2 and TRBJ1-2, with 9 bases matching TRBD1. V trimming: 6 bases; J trimming: 6 bases; junction bases outside the gene matches: 5. CDR3 length: 13 residues. Germline V gives CDR1 SGHTA, CDR2 FQGNSA. The chain's CDR3 is CASSQDRGNGYTF. The CDR3 nucleotides read TGTGCCAGCAGTCAGGACAGGGGAAATGGCTACACCTTC.

This chain joins TRBV19 and TRBJ2-7, with 13 positions matching TRBD2. Germline CDR1 and CDR2: LNHDA and SQIVND (reference sequence). There are 15 residues in the CDR3. Trimming cost V 7 bases and J 4 bases; bases outside gene matches: 7. CDR3 nucleotide sequence: TGTGCCAGTAATAGAAGGACTAGCGGGGGATACGAGCAGTACTTC. Translated: CASNRRTSGGYEQYF.

V gene TRBV5-4 combines with J gene TRBJ2-1; tentative D call: TRBD2 (5 bases). V was shortened by 8 bases and J by 3 bases, with 12 bases between the two germline ends. Germline CDR1 and CDR2: SGHNT and YYREEE (reference sequence). This CDR3 has 13 amino acids. CDR3 sequence reads: CASRTRNYNEQFF. The DNA of the CDR3 is TGTGCCAGTCGGACTCGCAACTACAATGAGCAGTTCTTC.

This chain connects TRBV4-2 to TRBJ1-4, with D unclear. CDR1 and CDR2 (germline): LGHNA, YNFKEQ. CDR3 size: 15 residues. Between the trimmed V and J ends, which lost 3 bases and 0 bases, there was a span of 8 bases. CDR3 bases: TGTGCCAGCAGCCACGGGAGCGCAACTAATGAAAAACTGTTTTTT. Its translation is CASSHGSATNEKLFF.

Concerning this clone itself: Other DNA sequences in this specimen translate into the identical CDR3. The chain has TRBV28 and TRBJ1-4; D remains unclear. The germline V gene encodes CDR1 MDHEN and CDR2 SYDVKM. V was clipped by 3 bases and J by 8 bases, with 4 bases between them. The CDR3 is 11 amino acids. This CDR3 is CASSFEEKLFF. DNA of the CDR3: TGTGCCAGCAGTTTTGAAGAAAAACTGTTTTTT.

The chain uses TRBV9 and TRBJ2-1; 8 nucleotides align to TRBD2. The CDR3 loop spans 15 amino acids. The V segment lost 4 bases and the J segment 5 bases; nucleotides outside the gene matches: 8. Germline V gene sequence: CDR1 SGDLS, CDR2 YYNGEE. For the CDR3, the DNA is TGTGCCAGCAGCAGAGGCGGGAGGTGGGACAATGAGCAGTTCTTC. Translation: CASSRGGRWDNEQFF.

This chain links TRBV7-2 with TRBJ2-7, with D uncertain. CDR1 is SGHTA and CDR2 is FQGNSA in the germline V gene. Trimming took 2 bases from V and 6 from J, leaving 8 bases between them. The CDR3 length is 12 residues. CDR3 protein: CASSLFAVEQYF. The CDR3 DNA sequence: TGTGCCAGCAGCTTATTTGCTGTCGAGCAGTACTTC. Filled out from reference TRBV7-2 and TRBJ2-7, the complete variable domain reads GAGVSQSPSNKVTEKGKDVELRCDPISGHTALYWYRQSLGQGLEFLIYFQGNSAPDKSGLPSDRFSAERTGGSVSTLTIQRTQQEDSAVYLCASSLFAVEQYFGPGTRLTVT.

This clone was detected only once. The chain uses TRBV30 and TRBJ1-3, with 7 bases identical to TRBD1. V shed 2 bases, J shed 2 bases, and the junction held 6 bases outside the gene matches. Germline V gives CDR1 GTSNPN, CDR2 SVGIG (reference sequence). This CDR3 contains 15 residues. This CDR3 reads CAWSFTGTAGNTIYF. CDR3 sequence (DNA): TGTGCCTGGAGTTTTACCGGGACAGCTGGAAACACCATATATTTT.

The chain recombines TRBV5-4 with TRBJ2-5; 10 nucleotides agree with TRBD2. The CDR3 has 15 amino acids. Germline V gene lookup returns CDR1 SGHNT and CDR2 YYREEE (reference sequence). V dropped 5 bases and J dropped 4; count of bases not matched to a gene: 8. The CDR3 region is CASRPAGGPGETQYF. For the CDR3, the DNA is TGTGCCAGCAGACCAGCGGGAGGGCCGGGAGAGACCCAGTACTTC.

The gene calls are TRBV5-6 and TRBJ2-5, with 7 bases aligning to TRBD1. The CDR3 consists of 18 residues. The ends lost 0 bases at V and 4 bases at J; junction bases unmatched: 15. Germline CDR1 and CDR2: SGHDT and YYEEEE. CDR3 loop: CASSLAPRAGGFGETQYF. The CDR3, as DNA: TGTGCCAGCAGCTTGGCCCCGAGGGCAGGGGGTTTCGGAGAGACCCAGTACTTC.

V is TRBV7-9 and J is TRBJ2-7; D not resolved. Germline CDR1 is SEHNR and CDR2 is FQNEAQ (reference sequence). The CDR3 is 14 amino acids. The germline V and J ends were trimmed by 5 bases and 2 bases, with 13 bases remaining between them. For the CDR3, the DNA is TGTGCCAGCAGCACTGACGGGCATACCTACGAGCAGTACTTC. This translates into CASSTDGHTYEQYF.

Notes on this clone: The same CDR3 is also encoded by other DNA sequences in this sample. This chain links TRBV7-3 with TRBJ2-5; D is ambiguous. CDR1 is SGHTA and CDR2 is FQGTGA in the germline V gene. CDR3 length equals 13 residues. Trimming took off 3 bases at V and 1 base at J, with 6 bases between the two ends. CDR3 coding DNA: TGTGCCAGCAGCTTGTCGCCCCAAGAGACCCAGTACTTC. Protein sequence: CASSLSPQETQYF.